This T cell receptor (beta chain) was documented in a study of blood T cells in healthy people across ages. Turning to the study itself: About one barcoded beta molecule per two T cells was captured by template switching.

Donors were systemically healthy Caucasian individuals from Russia aged about 6 to 100 years. General study results and limits: Both higher diversity and more naive CD4+ cells marked long-lived donors when set against aged donors. One million T cells yielded diversity estimates that were considered underestimates.

As regards this clonotype: Its antigen is currently unknown.

Germline V CDR1 and CDR2: SEHNR, FQNEAQ (reference sequence). The CDR3 sequence is 15 residues long. V shed 7 bases and J 8 bases; nucleotides not matched to a gene: 12. Combining a sample-barcoded 5' primer with a J-beta primer mix, a second PCR ran for 7 to 11 cycles. TCRdb recomputed calls from the 5' RACE reads with MiXCR, one row per CDR3 protein. The sample consists of approximately 850,000 distinct CDR3 sequences, around 45% of them appearing once. The origin of this receptor is a man in his sixties in good health. The chain combines TRBV7-9 with TRBJ2-1; 9 nucleotides line up with TRBD1. The sequenced material came from blood. The CDR3 here is CASTRFPDRGDEQFF. CDR3 DNA: TGTGCCAGCACCCGATTTCCGGACAGGGGAGATGAGCAGTTCTTC.